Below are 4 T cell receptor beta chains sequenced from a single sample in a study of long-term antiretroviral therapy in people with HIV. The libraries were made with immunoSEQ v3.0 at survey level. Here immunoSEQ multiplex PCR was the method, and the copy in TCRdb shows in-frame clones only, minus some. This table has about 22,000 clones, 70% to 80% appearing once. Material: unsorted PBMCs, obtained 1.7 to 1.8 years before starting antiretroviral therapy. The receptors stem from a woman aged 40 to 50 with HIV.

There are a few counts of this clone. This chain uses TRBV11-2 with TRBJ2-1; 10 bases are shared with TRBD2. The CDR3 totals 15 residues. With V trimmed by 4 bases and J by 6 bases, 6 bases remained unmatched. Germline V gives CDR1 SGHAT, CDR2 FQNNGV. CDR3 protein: CASSSRTSGFNEQFF. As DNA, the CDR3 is TGTGCCAGCAGCTCTCGGACTAGCGGATTCAATGAGCAGTTCTTC.

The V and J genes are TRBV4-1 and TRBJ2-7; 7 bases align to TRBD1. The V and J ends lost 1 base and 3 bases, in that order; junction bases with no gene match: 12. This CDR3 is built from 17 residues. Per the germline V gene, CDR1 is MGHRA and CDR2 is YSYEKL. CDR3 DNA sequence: TGCGCCAGCAGCCAAGGTTTTGGTACAGGGGTGTTCTACGAGCAGTACTTC. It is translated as CASSQGFGTGVFYEQYF.

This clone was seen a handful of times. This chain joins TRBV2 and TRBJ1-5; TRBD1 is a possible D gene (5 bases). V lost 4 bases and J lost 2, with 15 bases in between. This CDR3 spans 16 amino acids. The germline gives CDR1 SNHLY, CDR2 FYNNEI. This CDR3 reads CASSARSRGGNQPQHF. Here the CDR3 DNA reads TGTGCCAGCAGTGCACGGTCCCGAGGGGGCAATCAGCCCCAGCATTTT.

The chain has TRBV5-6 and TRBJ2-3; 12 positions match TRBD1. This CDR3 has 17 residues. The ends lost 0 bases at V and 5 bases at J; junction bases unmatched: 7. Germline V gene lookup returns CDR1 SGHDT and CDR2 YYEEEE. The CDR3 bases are TGTGCCAGCAGCTTGGACCCCGGGACAGGGGGCGGAGATACGCAGTATTTT. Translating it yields CASSLDPGTGGGDTQYF.